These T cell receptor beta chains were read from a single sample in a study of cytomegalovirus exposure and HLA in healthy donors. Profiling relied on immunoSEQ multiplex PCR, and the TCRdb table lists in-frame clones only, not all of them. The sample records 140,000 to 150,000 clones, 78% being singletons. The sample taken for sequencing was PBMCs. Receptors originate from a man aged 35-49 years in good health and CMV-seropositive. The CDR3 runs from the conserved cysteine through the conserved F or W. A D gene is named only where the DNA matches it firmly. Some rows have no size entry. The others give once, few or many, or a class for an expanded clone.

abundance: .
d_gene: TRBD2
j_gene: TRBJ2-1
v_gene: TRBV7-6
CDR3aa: CASSYISGRSNEQFF

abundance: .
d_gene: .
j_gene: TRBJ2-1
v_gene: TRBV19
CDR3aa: CASSPTPDSDEQFF

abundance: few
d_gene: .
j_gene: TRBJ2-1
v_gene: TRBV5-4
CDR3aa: CASSSSLDEQFF

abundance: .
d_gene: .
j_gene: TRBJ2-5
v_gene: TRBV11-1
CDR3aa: CASSFRKTQYF

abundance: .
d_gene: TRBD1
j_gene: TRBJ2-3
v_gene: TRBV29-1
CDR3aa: CSAGQGEVTDTQYF

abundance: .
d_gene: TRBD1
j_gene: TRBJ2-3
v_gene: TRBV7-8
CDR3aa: CASSPTAGQGRTDTQYF

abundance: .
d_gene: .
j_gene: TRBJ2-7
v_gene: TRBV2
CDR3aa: CASSEQYYEQYF

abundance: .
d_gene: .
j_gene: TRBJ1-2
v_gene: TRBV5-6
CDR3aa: CASSPLGYGYTF

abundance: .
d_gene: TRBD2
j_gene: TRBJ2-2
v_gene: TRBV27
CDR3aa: CASSWGLANTGELFF

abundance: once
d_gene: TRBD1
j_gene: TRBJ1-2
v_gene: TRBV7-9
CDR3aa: CSSSSFVEGAPRHGYTF

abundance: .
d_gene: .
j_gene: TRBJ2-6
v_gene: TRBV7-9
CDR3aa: CASSLVLAGANVLTF

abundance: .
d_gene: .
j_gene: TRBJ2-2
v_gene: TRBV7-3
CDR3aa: CASSTLGAHTGELFF

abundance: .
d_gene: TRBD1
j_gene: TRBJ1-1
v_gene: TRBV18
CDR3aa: CASSRTGNTEAFF

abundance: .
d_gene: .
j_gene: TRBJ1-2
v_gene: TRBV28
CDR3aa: CASNVVRNYGYTF

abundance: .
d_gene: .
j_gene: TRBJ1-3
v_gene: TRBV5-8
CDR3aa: CASRFRSSGNTIYF

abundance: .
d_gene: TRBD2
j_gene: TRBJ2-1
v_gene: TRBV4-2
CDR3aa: CASSHLLAGVYEQFF

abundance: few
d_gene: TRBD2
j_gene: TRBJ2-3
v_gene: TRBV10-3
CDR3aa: CAISVREGSPDTQYF

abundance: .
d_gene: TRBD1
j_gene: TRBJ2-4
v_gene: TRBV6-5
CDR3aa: CASRQGLAKNIQYF

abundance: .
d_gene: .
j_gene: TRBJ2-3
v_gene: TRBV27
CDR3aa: CASRTTGGGTDTQYF

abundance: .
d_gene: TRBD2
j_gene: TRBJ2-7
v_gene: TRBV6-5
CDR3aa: CASSAPGLATYEQYF

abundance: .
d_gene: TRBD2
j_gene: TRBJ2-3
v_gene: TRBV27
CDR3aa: CASSLTSGNTDTQYF

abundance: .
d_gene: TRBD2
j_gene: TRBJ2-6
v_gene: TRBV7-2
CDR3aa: CASSPGGAGGANVLTF

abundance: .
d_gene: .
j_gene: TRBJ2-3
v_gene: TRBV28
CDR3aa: CASSFWSGSTDTQYF

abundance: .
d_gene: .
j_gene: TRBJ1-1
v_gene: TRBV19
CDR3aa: CASSIDTGLTEAFF

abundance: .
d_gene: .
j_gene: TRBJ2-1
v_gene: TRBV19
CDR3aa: CASSTSDWRYEQFF

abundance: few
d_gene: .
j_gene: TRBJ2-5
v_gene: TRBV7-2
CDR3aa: CASRIPGIQETQYF

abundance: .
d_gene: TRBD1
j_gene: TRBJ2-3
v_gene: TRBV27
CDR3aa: CASTTGTEHTDTQYF

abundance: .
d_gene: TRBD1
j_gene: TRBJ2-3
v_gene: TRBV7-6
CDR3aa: CASSLLGQGAGDTQYF

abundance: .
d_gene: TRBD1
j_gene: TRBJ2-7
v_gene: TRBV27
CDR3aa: CASSLFGGTGEYEQYF

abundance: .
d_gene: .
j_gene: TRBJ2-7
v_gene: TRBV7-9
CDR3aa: CASRPGTGSYEQYF

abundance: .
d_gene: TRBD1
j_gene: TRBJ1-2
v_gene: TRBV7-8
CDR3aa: CASSLVRTGDNYGYTF

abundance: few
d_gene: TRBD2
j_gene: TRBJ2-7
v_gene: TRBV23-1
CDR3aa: CASNDFGTSGQHYEQYF

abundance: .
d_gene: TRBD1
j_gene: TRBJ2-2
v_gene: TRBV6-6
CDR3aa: CASSYWDRGARELFF